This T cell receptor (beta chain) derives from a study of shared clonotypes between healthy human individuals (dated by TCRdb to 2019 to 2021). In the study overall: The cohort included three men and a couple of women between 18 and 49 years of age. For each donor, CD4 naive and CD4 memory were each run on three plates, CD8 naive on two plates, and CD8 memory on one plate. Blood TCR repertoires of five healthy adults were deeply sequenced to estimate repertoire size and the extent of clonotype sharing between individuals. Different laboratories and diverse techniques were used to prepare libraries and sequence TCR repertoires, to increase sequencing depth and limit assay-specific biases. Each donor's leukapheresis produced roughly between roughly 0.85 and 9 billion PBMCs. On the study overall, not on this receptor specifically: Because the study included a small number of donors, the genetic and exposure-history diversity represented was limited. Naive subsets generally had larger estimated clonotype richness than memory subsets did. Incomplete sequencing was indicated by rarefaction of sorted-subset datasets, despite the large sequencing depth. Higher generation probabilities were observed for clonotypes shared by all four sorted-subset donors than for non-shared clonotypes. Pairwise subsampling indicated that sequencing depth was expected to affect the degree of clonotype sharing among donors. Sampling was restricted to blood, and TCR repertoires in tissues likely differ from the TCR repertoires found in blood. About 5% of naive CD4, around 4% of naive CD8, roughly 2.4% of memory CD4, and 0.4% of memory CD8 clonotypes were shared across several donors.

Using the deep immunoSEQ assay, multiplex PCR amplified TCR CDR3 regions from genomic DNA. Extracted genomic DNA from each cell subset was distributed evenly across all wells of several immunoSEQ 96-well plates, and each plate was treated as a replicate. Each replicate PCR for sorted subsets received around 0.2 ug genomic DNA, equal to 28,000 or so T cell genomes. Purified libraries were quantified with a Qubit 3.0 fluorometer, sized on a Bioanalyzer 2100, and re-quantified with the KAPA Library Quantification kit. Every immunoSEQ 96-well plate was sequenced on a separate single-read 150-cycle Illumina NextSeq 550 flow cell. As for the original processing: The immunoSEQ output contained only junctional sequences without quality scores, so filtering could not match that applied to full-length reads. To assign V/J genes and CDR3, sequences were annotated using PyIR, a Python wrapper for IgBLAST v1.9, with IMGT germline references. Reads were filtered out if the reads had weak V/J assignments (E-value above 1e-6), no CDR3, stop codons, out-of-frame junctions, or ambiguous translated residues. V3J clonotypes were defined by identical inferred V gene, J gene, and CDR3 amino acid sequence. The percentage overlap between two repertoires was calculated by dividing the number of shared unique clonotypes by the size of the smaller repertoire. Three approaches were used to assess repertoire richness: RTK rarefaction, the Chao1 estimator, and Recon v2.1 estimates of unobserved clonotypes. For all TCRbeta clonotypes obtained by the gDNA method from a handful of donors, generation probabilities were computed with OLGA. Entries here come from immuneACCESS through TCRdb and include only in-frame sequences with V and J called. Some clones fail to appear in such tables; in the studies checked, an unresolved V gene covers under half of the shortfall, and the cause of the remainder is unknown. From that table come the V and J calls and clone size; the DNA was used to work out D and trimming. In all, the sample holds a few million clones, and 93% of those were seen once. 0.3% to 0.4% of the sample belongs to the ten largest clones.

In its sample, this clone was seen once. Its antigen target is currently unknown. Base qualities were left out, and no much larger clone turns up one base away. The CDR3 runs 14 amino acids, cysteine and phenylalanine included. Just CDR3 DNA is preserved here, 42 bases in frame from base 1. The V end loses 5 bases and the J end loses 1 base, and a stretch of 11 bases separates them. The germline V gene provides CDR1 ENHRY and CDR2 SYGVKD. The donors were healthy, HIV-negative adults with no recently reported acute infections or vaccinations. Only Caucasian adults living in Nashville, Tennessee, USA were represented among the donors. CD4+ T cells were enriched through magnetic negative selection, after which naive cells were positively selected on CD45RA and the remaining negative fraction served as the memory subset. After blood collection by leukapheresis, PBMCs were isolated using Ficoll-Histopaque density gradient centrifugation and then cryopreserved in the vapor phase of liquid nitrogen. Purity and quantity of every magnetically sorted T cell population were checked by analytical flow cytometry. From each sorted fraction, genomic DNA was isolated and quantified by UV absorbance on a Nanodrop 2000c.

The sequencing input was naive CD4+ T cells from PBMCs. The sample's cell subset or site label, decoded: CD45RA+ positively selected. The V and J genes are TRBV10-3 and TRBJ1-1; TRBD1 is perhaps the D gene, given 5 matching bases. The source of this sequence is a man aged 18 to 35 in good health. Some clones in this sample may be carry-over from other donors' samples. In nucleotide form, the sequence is TGTGCCATCAGTTCTCAGGGAGCGAACACTGAAGCTTTCTTT. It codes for CAISSQGANTEAFF.